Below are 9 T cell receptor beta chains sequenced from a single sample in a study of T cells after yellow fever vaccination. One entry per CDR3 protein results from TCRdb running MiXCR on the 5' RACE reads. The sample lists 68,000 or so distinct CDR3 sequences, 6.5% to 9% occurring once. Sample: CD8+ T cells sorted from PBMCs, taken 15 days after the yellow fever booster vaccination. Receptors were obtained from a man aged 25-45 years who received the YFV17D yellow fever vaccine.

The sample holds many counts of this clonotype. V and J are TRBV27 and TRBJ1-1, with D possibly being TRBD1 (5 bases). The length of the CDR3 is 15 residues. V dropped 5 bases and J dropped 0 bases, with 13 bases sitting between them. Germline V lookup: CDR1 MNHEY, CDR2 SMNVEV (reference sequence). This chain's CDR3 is CASSKGTNMNTEAFF. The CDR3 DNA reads TGTGCCAGCAGTAAGGGGACCAACATGAACACTGAAGCTTTCTTT.

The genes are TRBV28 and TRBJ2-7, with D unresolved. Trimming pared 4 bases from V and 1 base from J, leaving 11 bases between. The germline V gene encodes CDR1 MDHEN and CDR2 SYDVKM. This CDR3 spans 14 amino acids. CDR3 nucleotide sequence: TGTGCCAGCAGTTCCCGGACCGAATCCTACGAGCAGTACTTC. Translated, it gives CASSSRTESYEQYF.

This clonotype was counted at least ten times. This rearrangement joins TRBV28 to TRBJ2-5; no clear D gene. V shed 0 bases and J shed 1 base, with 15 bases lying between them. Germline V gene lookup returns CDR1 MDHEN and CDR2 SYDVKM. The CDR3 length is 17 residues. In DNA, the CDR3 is TGTGCCAGCAGTTTATGGGCTATAACTTTAGCCCAAGAGACCCAGTACTTC. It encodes CASSLWAITLAQETQYF.

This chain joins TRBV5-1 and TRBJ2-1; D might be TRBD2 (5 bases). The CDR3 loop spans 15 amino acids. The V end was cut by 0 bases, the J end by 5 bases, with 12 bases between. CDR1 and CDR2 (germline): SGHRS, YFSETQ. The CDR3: CASSLVGSGDNEQFF. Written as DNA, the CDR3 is TGCGCCAGCAGCTTGGTGGGGAGTGGGGACAATGAGCAGTTCTTC.

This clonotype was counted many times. The CDR3 protein is CSATSRPEHGKNIQYF. The CDR3 DNA reads as TGCAGTGCTACTTCCAGGCCCGAGCATGGCAAAAACATTCAGTACTTC. The chain combines TRBV20-1 with TRBJ2-4; no definite D call. The CDR3 is 16 amino acids. Looked up from germline, CDR1 is DFQATT and CDR2 is SNEGSKA (reference sequence). V was cut by 4 bases and J by 3 bases, with 19 bases left in between.

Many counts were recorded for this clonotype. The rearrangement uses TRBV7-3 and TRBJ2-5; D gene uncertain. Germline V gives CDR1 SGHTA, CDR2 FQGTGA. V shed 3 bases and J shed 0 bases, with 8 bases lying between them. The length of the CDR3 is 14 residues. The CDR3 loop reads CASSLVGNQETQYF. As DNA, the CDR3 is TGTGCCAGCAGCTTGGTAGGCAACCAAGAGACCCAGTACTTC.

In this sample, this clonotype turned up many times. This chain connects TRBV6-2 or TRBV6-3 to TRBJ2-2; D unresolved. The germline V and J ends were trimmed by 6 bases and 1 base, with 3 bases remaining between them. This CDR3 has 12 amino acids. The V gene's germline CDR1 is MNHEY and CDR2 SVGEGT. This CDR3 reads CASSGNTGELFF. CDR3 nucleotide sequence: TGTGCCAGCAGCGGGAACACCGGGGAGCTGTTTTTT.

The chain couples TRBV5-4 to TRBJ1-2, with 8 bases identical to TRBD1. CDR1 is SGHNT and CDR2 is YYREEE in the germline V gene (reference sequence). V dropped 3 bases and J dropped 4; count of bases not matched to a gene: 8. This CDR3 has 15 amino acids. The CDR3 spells CASSSGQDLLYGYTF. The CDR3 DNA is TGTGCCAGCAGCTCGGGACAGGACCTTCTCTATGGCTACACCTTC.

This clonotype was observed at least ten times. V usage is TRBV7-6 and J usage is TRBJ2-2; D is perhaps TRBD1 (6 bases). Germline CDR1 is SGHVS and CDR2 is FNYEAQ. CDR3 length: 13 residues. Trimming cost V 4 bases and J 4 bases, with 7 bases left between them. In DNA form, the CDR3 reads TGTGCCAGCAGCTACAGGGTCACCGGGGAGCTGTTTTTT. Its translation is CASSYRVTGELFF. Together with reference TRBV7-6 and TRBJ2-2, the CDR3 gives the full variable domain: GAGVSQSPRYKVTKRGQDVALRCDPISGHVSLYWYRQALGQGPEFLTYFNYEAQQDKSGLPNDRFSAERPEGSISTLTIQRTEQRDSAMYRCASSYRVTGELFFGEGSRLTVL.